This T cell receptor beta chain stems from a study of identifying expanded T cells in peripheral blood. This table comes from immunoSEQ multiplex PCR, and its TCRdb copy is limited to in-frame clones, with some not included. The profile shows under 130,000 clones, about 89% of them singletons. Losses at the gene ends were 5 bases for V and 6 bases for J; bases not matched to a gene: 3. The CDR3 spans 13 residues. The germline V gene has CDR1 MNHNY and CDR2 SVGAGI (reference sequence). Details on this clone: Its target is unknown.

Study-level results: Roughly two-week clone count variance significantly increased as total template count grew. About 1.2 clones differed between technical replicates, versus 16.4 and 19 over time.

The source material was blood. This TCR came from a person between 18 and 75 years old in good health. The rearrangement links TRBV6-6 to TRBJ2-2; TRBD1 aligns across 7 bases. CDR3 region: CASSIGGPGELFF. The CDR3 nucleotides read TGTGCCAGCAGTATAGGGGGCCCCGGGGAGCTGTTTTTT.